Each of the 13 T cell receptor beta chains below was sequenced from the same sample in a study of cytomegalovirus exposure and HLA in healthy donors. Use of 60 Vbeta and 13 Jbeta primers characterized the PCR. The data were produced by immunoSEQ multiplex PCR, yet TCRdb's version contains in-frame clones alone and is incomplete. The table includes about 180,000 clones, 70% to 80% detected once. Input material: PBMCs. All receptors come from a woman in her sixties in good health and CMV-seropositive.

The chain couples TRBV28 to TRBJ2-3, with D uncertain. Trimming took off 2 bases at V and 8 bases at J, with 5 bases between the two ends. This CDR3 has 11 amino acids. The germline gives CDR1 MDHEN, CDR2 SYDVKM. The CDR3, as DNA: TGTGCCAGCAGTTTAGGCCCTACGCAGTATTTT. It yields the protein CASSLGPTQYF.

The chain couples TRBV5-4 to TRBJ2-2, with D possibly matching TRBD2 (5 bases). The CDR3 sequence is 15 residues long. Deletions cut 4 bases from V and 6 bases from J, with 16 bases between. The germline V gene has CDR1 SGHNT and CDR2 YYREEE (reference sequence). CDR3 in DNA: TGTGCCAGCAGCCCGGGAAGTTTTTTAGCCGGGGAGCTGTTTTTT. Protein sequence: CASSPGSFLAGELFF.

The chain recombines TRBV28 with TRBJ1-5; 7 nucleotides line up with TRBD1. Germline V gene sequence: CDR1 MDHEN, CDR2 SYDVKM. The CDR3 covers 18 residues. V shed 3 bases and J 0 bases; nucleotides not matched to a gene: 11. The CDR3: CASSFGVNRGISNQPQHF. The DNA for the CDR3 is TGTGCCAGCAGTTTTGGTGTGAACAGGGGTATTAGCAATCAGCCCCAGCATTTT.

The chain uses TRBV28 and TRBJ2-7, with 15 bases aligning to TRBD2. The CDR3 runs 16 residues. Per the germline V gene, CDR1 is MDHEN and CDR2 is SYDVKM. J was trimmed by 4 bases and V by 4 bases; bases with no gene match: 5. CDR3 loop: CASSSPGLAGGYEQYF. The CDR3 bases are TGTGCCAGCAGTTCGCCGGGACTAGCGGGAGGATACGAGCAGTACTTC.

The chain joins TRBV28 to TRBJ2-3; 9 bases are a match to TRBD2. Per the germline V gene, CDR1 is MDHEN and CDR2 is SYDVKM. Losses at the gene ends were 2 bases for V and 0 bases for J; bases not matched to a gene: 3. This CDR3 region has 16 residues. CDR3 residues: CASSLGLAGSTDTQYF. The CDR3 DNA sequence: TGTGCCAGCAGTTTAGGGCTAGCGGGGAGCACAGATACGCAGTATTTT.

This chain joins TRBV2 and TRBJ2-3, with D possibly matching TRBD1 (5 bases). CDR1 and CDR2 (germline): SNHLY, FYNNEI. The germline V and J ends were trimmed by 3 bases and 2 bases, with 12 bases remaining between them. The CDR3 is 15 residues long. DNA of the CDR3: TGTGCCAGCAGTGAGGATGGGGCCCCCACAGATACGCAGTATTTT. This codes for CASSEDGAPTDTQYF.

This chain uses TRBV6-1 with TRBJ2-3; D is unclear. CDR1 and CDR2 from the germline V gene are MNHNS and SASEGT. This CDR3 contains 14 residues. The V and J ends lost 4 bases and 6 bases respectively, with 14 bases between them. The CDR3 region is CASSAPASGDTQYF. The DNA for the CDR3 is TGTGCCAGCAGTGCCCCCGCCTCCGGGGATACGCAGTATTTT.

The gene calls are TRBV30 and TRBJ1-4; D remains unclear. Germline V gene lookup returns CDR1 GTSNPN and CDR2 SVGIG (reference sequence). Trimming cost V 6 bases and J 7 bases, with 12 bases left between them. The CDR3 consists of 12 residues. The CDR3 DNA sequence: TGTGCCTGCCGGGGTAGTGGTGAAAAACTGTTTTTT. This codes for CACRGSGEKLFF.

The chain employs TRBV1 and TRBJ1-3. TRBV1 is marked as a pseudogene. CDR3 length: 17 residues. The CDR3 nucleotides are TGCACCAGCAGCCAAGAATCGGAGGGGACCCCTGGAAACACCATATATTTT. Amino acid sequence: CTSSQESEGTPGNTIYF.

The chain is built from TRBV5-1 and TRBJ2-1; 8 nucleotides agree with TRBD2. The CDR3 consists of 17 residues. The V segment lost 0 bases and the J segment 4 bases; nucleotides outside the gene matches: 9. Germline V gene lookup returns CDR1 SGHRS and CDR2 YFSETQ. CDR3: CASSLAFGSGGYNEQFF. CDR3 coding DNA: TGCGCCAGCAGCTTGGCCTTTGGGAGCGGGGGTTACAATGAGCAGTTCTTC.

The CDR3 loop reads CASSPAGGLGYGYTF. CDR3 sequence (DNA): TGTGCCAGCAGCCCCGCGGGGGGGCTCGGCTATGGCTACACCTTC. This chain connects TRBV28 to TRBJ1-2; D is perhaps TRBD1 (6 bases). The V end lost 6 bases, the J end lost 4 bases, and 18 bases lay between the germline ends. Germline V gene lookup returns CDR1 MDHEN and CDR2 SYDVKM. This CDR3 has 15 amino acids.

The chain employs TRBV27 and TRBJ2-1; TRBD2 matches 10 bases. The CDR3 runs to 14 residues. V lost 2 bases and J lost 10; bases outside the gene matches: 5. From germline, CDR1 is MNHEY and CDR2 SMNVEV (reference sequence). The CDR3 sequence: CASSLSQRGGEQFF. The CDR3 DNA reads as TGTGCCAGCAGTTTAAGCCAGCGGGGGGGCGAGCAGTTCTTC.

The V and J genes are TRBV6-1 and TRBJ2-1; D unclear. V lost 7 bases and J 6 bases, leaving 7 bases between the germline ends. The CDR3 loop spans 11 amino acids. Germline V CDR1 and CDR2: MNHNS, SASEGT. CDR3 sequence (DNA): TGTGCCAGCAAGGAGTCCAATGAGCAGTTCTTC. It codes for CASKESNEQFF.